The present T cell receptor (beta chain) was sequenced within a study of identical twins. Broader study findings: Carriage of fewer insertions was seen in abundant cord blood beta clonotypes, whereas memory repertoires showed none.

TCRdb called the 5' RACE reads again in MiXCR, with one record for every CDR3 protein. The sample lists under 900,000 distinct CDR3 sequences, roughly an eighth occurring once. The sample holds a few counts of this clonotype. Its antigen is unidentified. The same specimen was also included in a second study, on yellow fever vaccine responses in identical twins.

Sequenced sample: PBMCs. The receptor was derived from a woman aged 18 to 35 in good health.

As DNA, the CDR3 is TGTGCCAGCAGTTTGGGTTCTAGCGATTACGAGCAGTACTTC. It encodes CASSLGSSDYEQYF. The chain links TRBV12-3 or TRBV12-4 to TRBJ2-7; the D gene is possibly TRBD2 (6 bases). Trimming pared 3 bases from V and 4 bases from J, leaving 13 bases between. This CDR3 has 14 residues.